This is a list of T cell receptor beta chains from one sample in a study of cytomegalovirus exposure and HLA in healthy donors. TCRdb's table, derived via immunoSEQ multiplex PCR, lists solely in-frame clones and lacks some. The profile shows about 180,000 clones, around 79% of them singletons. Sequenced sample: PBMCs. These receptors all come from a woman aged 40 to 49 in good health and CMV-seronegative. The CDR3 runs from the conserved cysteine through the conserved F or W. Part of the rows lack a size; the others show once, few, many or a class for expanded clones.

TRBV5-1 once 15 CASSPPSGDTDTQYF
TRBV30 NA 16 CAWMKLAGAFYNEQFF
TRBV18 once 18 CASSPQGGQGVSGTEAFF
TRBV2 few 12 CASSGRGTEAFF
TRBV15 NA 17 CATYRDRSESGANVLTF
TRBV5-4 few 15 CASSLAGGVTTEAFF
TRBV7-2 NA 16 CASTRESSLGAYEQYF
TRBV5-4 few 15 CASSFRGVGANVLTF
TRBV28 once 13 CASDSSGYQPQHF
TRBV28 NA 12 CASGTDNEKLFF
TRBV7-2 once 15 CANSEGLKANYGYTF
TRBV27 NA 13 CASSFIRGYEQFF
TRBV15 once 14 CATSRQGRNQPQHF
TRBV6-1 once 13 CASSRESSYEQYF
TRBV15 once 13 CATHKTTNEKLFF
TRBV28 NA 13 CASRMTSSGEQYF
TRBV9 once 13 CASSVGQGGGYTF